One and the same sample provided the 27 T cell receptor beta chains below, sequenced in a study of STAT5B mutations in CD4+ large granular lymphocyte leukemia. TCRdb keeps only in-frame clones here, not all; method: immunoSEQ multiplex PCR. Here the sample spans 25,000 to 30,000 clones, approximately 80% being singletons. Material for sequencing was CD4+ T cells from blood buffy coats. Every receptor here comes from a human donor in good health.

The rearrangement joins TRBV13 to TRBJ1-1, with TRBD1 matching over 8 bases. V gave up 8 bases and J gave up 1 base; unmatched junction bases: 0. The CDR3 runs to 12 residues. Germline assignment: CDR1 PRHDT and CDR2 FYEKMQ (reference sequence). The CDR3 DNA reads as TGTGCCAGCGGGACAGGGAACACTGAAGCTTTCTTT. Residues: CASGTGNTEAFF.

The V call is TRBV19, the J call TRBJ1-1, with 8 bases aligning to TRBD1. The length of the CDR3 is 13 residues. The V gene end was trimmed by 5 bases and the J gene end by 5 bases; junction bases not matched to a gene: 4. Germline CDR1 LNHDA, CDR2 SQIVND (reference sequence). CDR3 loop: CASSSNRGTEAFF. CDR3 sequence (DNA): TGTGCCAGTAGTTCAAACAGGGGGACTGAAGCTTTCTTT.

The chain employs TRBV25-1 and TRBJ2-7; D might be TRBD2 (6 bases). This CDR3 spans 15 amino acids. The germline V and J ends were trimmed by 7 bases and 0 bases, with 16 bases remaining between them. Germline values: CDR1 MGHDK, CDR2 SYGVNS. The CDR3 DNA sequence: TGTGCCAGCAACCCACGCGGGGACCTCTCCTACGAGCAGTACGTC. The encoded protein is CASNPRGDLSYEQYV.

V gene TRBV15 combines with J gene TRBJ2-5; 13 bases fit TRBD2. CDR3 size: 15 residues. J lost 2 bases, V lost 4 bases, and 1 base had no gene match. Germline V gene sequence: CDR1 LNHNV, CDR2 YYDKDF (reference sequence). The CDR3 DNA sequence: TGTGCCACCAGCATGACTAGCGGGAGGCAAGAGACCCAGTACTTC. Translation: CATSMTSGRQETQYF.

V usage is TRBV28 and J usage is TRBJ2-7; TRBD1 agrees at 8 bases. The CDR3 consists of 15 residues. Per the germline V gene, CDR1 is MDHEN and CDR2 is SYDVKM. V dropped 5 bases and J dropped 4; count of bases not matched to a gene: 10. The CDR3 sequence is CASSQGQEGLYEQYV. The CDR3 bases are TGTGCCAGCAGTCAGGGACAGGAGGGGCTGTACGAGCAGTACGTC.

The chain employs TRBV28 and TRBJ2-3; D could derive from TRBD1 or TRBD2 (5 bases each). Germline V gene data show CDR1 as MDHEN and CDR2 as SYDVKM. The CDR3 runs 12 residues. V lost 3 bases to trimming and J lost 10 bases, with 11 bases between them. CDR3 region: CASSFSPGPQYF. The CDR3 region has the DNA TGTGCCAGCAGTTTTTCACCGGGACCGCAGTATTTT.

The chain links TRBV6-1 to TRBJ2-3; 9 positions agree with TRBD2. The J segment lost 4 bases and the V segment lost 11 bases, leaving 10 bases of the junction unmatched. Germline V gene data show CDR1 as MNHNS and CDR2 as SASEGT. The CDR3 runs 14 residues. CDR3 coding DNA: TGTGCCGGCGGGAGGGCCGAGGATGCAGATACGCAGTATTTT. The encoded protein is CAGGRAEDADTQYF.

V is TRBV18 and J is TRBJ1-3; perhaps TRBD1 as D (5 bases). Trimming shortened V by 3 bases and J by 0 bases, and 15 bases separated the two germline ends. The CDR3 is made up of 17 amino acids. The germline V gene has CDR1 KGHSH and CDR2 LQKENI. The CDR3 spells CASSPAGARYSGNTIYF. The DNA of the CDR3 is TGTGCCAGCTCACCGGCCGGGGCTCGATACTCTGGAAACACCATATATTTT. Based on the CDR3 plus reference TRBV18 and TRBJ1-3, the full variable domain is NAGVMQNPRHLVRRRGQEARLRCSPMKGHSHVYWYRQLPEEGLKFMVYLQKENIIDESGMPKERFSAEFPKEGPSILRIQQVVRGDSAAYFCASSPAGARYSGNTIYFGEGSWLTVV.

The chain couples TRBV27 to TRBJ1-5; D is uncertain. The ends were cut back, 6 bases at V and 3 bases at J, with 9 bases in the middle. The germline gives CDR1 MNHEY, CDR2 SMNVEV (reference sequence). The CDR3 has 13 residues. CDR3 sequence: CASRRRANQPQHF. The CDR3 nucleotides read TGTGCCAGCAGGCGGCGAGCCAATCAGCCCCAGCATTTT.

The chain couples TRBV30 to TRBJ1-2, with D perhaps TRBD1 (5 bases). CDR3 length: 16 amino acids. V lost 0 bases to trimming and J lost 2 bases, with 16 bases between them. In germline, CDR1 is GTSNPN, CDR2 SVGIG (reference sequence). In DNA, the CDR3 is TGTGCCTGGAGTGTATTTTCGGACATTGTAAACTATGGCTACACCTTC. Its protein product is CAWSVFSDIVNYGYTF.

The CDR3 is CASSLGGWTRGPKNIQYF. CDR3 in DNA: TGTGCCAGCAGCTTGGGGGGGTGGACTAGGGGGCCGAAAAACATTCAGTACTTC. The genes are TRBV5-4 and TRBJ2-4; D may match TRBD1 or TRBD2 (7 bases each). There are 18 residues in the CDR3. The germline V gene has CDR1 SGHNT and CDR2 YYREEE (reference sequence). The germline V and J ends were trimmed by 0 bases and 4 bases, with 20 bases remaining between them.

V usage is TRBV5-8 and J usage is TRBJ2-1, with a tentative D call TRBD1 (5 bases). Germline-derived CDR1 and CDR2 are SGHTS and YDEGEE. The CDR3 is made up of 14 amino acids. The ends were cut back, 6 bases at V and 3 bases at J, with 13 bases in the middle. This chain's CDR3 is CASIGTGVYNEQFF. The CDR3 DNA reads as TGTGCCAGCATCGGAACAGGAGTCTACAATGAGCAGTTCTTC.

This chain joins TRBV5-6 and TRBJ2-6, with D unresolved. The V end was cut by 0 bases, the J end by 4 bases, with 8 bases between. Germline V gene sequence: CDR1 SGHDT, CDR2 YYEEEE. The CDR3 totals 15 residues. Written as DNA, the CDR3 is TGTGCCAGCAGCTTGGGCCTGGCCGGGGCCAACGTCCTGACTTTC. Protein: CASSLGLAGANVLTF.

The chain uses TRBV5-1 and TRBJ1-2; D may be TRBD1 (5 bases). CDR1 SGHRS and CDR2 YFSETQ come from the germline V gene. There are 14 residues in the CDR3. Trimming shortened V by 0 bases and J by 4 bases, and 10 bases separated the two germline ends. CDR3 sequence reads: CASSLVGDPYGYTF. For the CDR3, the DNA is TGCGCCAGCAGCTTGGTGGGGGACCCCTATGGCTACACCTTC.

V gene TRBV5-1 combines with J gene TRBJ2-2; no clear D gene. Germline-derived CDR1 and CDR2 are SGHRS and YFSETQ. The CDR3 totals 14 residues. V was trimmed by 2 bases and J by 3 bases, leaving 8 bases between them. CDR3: CASSFDAHTGELFF. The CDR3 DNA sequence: TGCGCCAGCAGCTTTGACGCTCACACCGGGGAGCTGTTTTTT.

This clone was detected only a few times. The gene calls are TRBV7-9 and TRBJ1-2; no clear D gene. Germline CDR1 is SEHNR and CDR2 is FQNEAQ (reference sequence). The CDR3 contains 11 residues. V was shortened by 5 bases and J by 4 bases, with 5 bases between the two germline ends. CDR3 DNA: TGTGCCAGCAGCACCGTCTATGGCTACACCTTC. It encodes CASSTVYGYTF.

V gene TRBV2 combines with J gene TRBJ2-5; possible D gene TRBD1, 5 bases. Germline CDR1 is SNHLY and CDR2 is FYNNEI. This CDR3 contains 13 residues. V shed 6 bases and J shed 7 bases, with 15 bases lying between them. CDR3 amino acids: CASRIQASRTQYF. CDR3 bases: TGTGCCAGCAGGATACAGGCTTCGAGGACCCAGTACTTC.

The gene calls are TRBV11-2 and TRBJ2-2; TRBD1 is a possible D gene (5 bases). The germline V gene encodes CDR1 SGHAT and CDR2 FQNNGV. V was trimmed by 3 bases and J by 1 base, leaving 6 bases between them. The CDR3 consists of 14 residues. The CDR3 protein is CASSFGQNTGELFF. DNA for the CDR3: TGTGCCAGCAGCTTTGGACAGAACACCGGGGAGCTGTTTTTT.

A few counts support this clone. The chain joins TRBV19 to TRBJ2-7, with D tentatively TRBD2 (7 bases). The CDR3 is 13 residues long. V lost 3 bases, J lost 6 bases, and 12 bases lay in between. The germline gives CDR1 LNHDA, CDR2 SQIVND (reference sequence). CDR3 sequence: CASSMGGQGEQYF. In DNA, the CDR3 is TGTGCCAGTAGTATGGGGGGGCAAGGCGAGCAGTACTTC.

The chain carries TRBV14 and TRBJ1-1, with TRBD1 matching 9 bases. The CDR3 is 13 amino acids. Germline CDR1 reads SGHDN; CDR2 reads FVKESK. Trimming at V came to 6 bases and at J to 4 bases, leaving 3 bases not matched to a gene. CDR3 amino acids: CASRQDRGTEAFF. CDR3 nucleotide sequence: TGTGCCAGCAGACAGGACAGGGGCACTGAAGCTTTCTTT.

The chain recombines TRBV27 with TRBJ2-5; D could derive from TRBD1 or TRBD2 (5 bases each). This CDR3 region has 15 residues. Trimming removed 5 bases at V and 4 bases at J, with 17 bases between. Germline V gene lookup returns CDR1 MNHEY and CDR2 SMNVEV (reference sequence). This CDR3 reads CASSKRDQRGETQYF. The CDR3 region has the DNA TGTGCCAGCAGTAAACGGGACCAAAGGGGAGAGACCCAGTACTTC.

The CDR3 loop is CASSPETSSGNTIYF. CDR3 bases: TGTGCCAGCTCACCCGAGACATCCTCTGGAAACACCATATATTTT. The chain recombines TRBV18 with TRBJ1-3, with D hard to call. The V end was cut by 3 bases, the J end by 0 bases, with 9 bases between. The CDR3 runs 15 residues. Germline V gives CDR1 KGHSH, CDR2 LQKENI. Variable domain in full (rest from reference TRBV18 and TRBJ1-3): NAGVMQNPRHLVRRRGQEARLRCSPMKGHSHVYWYRQLPEEGLKFMVYLQKENIIDESGMPKERFSAEFPKEGPSILRIQQVVRGDSAAYFCASSPETSSGNTIYFGEGSWLTVV.

CDR3 residues: CASSHGAGGPGETQYF. CDR3 bases: TGTGCCAGCAGCCACGGAGCGGGAGGGCCGGGAGAGACCCAGTACTTC. The V and J genes are TRBV7-6 and TRBJ2-5; 10 bases map to TRBD2. After removal of 5 bases from V and 4 bases from J, the junction contained 10 bases not matched to a gene. Germline V gene data show CDR1 as SGHVS and CDR2 as FNYEAQ. The CDR3 has 16 amino acids.

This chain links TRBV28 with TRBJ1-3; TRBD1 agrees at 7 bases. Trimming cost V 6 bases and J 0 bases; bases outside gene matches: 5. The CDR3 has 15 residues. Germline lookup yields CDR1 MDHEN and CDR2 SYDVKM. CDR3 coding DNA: TGTGCCAGCAGGCGGGACAGCTTCTCTGGAAACACCATATATTTT. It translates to CASRRDSFSGNTIYF.

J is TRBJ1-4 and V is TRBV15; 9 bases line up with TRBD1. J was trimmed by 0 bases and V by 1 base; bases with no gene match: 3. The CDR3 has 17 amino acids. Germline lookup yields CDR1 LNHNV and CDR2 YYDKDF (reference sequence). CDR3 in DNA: TGTGCCACCAGCAGAGGGACAGGGGCCCCAACTAATGAAAAACTGTTTTTT. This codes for CATSRGTGAPTNEKLFF.

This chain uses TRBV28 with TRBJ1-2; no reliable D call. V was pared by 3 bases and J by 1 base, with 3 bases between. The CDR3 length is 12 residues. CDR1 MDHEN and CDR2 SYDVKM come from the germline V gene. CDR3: CASSLNNYGYTF. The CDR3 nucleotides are TGTGCCAGCAGTTTGAATAACTATGGCTACACCTTC.

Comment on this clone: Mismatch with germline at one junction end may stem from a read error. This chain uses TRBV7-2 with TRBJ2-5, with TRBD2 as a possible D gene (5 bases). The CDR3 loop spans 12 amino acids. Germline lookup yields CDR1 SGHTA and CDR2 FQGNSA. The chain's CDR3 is CASSLNLASWDF. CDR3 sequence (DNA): TGTGCCAGCAGCTTAAATTTGGCTAGCTGGGACTTC. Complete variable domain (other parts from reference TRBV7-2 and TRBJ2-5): GAGVSQSPSNKVTEKGKDVELRCDPISGHTALYWYRQSLGQGLEFLIYFQGNSAPDKSGLPSDRFSAERTGGSVSTLTIQRTQQEDSAVYLCASSLNLASWDFGPGTRLLVL.